This T cell receptor (beta chain) was retrieved from a study of blood T cell repertoires in COVID-19. V shed 2 bases and J 3 bases; nucleotides not matched to a gene: 2. In germline, CDR1 is MDHEN, CDR2 SYDVKM. The CDR3 runs 15 residues. The table came from immunoSEQ multiplex PCR; TCRdb's copy has only in-frame clones and leaves some out. Of fewer than 110,000 clones in the sample, 75% to 90% were seen once. The source material was peripheral blood. The chain has TRBV28 and TRBJ2-1, with 9 nucleotides matching TRBD2. The clonotype originates from a human donor in a cohort sampled during active or convalescent COVID-19. CDR3 coding DNA: TGTGCCAGCAGTTTAGGCGGGGGGGACTACAATGAGCAGTTCTTC. Residues: CASSLGGGDYNEQFF.